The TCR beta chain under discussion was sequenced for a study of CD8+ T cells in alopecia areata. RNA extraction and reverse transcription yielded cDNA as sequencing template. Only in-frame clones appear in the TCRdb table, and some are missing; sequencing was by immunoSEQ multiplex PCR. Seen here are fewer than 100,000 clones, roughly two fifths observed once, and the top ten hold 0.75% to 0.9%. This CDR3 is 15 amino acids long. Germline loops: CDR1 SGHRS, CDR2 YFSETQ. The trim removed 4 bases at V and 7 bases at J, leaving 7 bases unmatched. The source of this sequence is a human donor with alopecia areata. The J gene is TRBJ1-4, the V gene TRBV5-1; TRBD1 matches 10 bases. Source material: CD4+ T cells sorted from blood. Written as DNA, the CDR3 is TGCGCCAGCAGCCGGGATGGGACAGGGGTTGAAAAACTGTTTTTT. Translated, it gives CASSRDGTGVEKLFF.